These T cell receptor beta chains were read from a single sample in a study of cytomegalovirus exposure and HLA in healthy donors. Libraries were prepared by immunoSEQ multiplex PCR; TCRdb keeps only in-frame clonotypes and omits some of them. In the table there are over 150,000 clones, less than 90% of which are singletons. Sample: PBMCs. The receptors were gathered from a boy aged 2 to 9 in good health and CMV-seronegative. The CDR3 runs from the conserved cysteine through the conserved F or W. The D gene is left open where the match is weak. Clone size is not always given. Where it is, it says once, few, many or a class for expanded clones.

clone_size,d_call,j_call,v_call,cdr3_aa,cdr3_nt
-,TRBD1,TRBJ1-1,TRBV10-3,CAISAGDRGGTEAFF,TGTGCCATCAGTGCTGGGGACAGGGGGGGAACTGAAGCTTTCTTT
-,-,TRBJ2-7,TRBV28,CASSFFGGPYEQYF,TGTGCCAGCAGTTTTTTTGGGGGCCCCTACGAGCAGTACTTC
-,TRBD1,TRBJ2-1,TRBV2,CASRLDRRGYEQFF,TGTGCCAGCCGATTGGACAGGCGAGGTTATGAGCAGTTCTTC
-,TRBD1,TRBJ2-7,TRBV2,CASSEGGRGRYEQYF,TGTGCCAGCAGTGAGGGGGGCAGGGGGCGGTACGAGCAGTACTTC
-,-,TRBJ2-5,TRBV2,CASNGQNQETQYF,TGTGCCAGCAATGGACAGAACCAAGAGACCCAGTACTTC
-,-,TRBJ1-1,TRBV10-2,CASIPIQNPNTEAFF,TGCGCCAGCATCCCGATACAGAATCCTAACACTGAAGCTTTCTTT
-,TRBD2,TRBJ2-7,TRBV10-3,CAISSLSGGSYEQYF,TGTGCCATCAGTTCGCTTAGCGGGGGTTCCTACGAGCAGTACTTC
few,-,TRBJ2-3,TRBV15,CATSRDLLGEERGTDTQYF,TGTGCCACCAGCAGAGATTTATTAGGAGAAGAGAGGGGCACAGATACGCAGTATTTT
-,-,TRBJ1-1,TRBV19,CASRPPMGIVDMNTEAFF,TGTGCCAGTAGACCTCCCATGGGTATAGTTGACATGAACACTGAAGCTTTCTTT
-,-,TRBJ2-1,TRBV6-5,CASSPATGGNEQFF,TGTGCCAGCAGCCCAGCGACCGGGGGCAATGAGCAGTTCTTC
-,-,TRBJ1-1,TRBV27,CASSLFPGLDWRAFF,TGTGCCAGCAGTTTATTCCCGGGACTCGACTGGCGAGCTTTCTTT
-,-,TRBJ1-2,TRBV6-5,CASSYSRGQNYGYTF,TGTGCCAGCAGTTACTCGCGCGGTCAGAACTATGGCTACACCTTC
-,-,TRBJ1-5,TRBV18,CASSPLGTLNQPQHF,TGTGCCAGCTCACCATTGGGGACACTGAATCAGCCCCAGCATTTT
-,-,TRBJ2-7,TRBV30,CAWSVPSEQYF,TGTGCCTGGAGTGTACCATCCGAGCAGTACTTC
-,TRBD2,TRBJ2-7,TRBV7-9,CASSLAAGGYSYEQYF,TGTGCCAGCAGCTTAGCGGCGGGAGGGTACTCCTACGAGCAGTACTTC